These 28 T cell receptor beta chains originate from one sample sequenced in a study of control samples from healthy donors and cancer patients. Method: immunoSEQ multiplex PCR; TCRdb's copy keeps in-frame clones and lacks some. The data show some 80,000 clones, with approximately 90% seen just once and roughly 2% held by the top ten. Sequenced material: PBMCs. The receptors were sampled from a woman aged 55-70 years with head and neck cancer.

This clone occurred once. The chain has TRBV6-2 or TRBV6-3 and TRBJ2-1; 12 bases fit TRBD1. J lost 6 bases, V lost 5 bases, and 8 bases had no gene match. The CDR3 is made up of 16 amino acids. Germline lookup yields CDR1 MNHEY and CDR2 SVGEGT. The CDR3 DNA is TGTGCCAGCAGTCTCCTGGGACAGGGGGCGGGCAATGAGCAGTTCTTC. Its protein is CASSLLGQGAGNEQFF.

The J gene is TRBJ1-6, the V gene TRBV21-1. TRBV21-1 corresponds to a pseudogene. This CDR3 is built from 14 residues. CDR3 residues: CASSKVIAGSPLHF. The CDR3 coding sequence is TGTGCCAGCAGCAAAGTTATAGCCGGCTCACCCCTCCACTTT.

This rearrangement joins TRBV29-1 to TRBJ2-3; D is perhaps TRBD2 (8 bases). Trimming removed 7 bases from V and 4 bases from J, with 18 bases in between. CDR3 length: 14 residues. Germline CDR1 is SQVTM and CDR2 is ANQGSEA. The CDR3 region is CSAGSGTAADTQYF. DNA of the CDR3: TGCAGCGCCGGTAGCGGGACAGCCGCAGATACGCAGTATTTT.

In its sample, this clone was seen once. V gene TRBV7-8 combines with J gene TRBJ1-4, with D possibly TRBD1 on 5 matching bases. The CDR3 runs 15 residues. The germline gives CDR1 SGHVS, CDR2 FQNEAQ. Trimming took 2 bases from V and 3 from J, leaving 10 bases between them. The CDR3 spells CASSLKGTSNEKLFF. The CDR3 region has the DNA TGTGCCAGCAGCTTAAAAGGGACCTCTAATGAAAAACTGTTTTTT.

The chain employs TRBV9 and TRBJ2-1, with TRBD2 as a possible D gene (6 bases). CDR3 length: 15 amino acids. The ends were cut back, 4 bases at V and 4 bases at J, with 15 bases in the middle. Germline-derived CDR1 and CDR2 are SGDLS and YYNGEE. CDR3 residues: CASSQAGNSYNEQFF. CDR3 DNA: TGTGCCAGCAGCCAGGCGGGGAACTCATACAATGAGCAGTTCTTC.

The genes are TRBV4-1 and TRBJ2-2; the match to TRBD1 covers 7 bases. The germline V gene encodes CDR1 MGHRA and CDR2 YSYEKL. CDR3 length equals 16 residues. With 2 bases clipped from V and 5 bases from J, the junction kept 8 bases outside the gene matches. CDR3: CASSQNGVRGTGELFF. In DNA form, the CDR3 reads TGCGCCAGCAGCCAAAACGGGGTCAGGGGGACCGGGGAGCTGTTTTTT.

This chain connects TRBV30 to TRBJ1-2; 9 nucleotides agree with TRBD1. Germline values: CDR1 GTSNPN, CDR2 SVGIG (reference sequence). The V and J ends lost 2 bases and 8 bases, in that order; junction bases with no gene match: 15. CDR3 length: 16 residues. CDR3 DNA: TGTGCCTGGAGTCTATTTGGCTGGGACAGGGTACACGGCTACACCTTC. Translated, it gives CAWSLFGWDRVHGYTF.

The chain carries TRBV28 and TRBJ1-5; no clear D. The ends were cut back, 3 bases at V and 6 bases at J, with 3 bases in the middle. CDR1 is MDHEN and CDR2 is SYDVKM in the germline V gene. CDR3 length equals 11 residues. The CDR3 reads CASSLSQPQHF. In DNA form, the CDR3 reads TGTGCCAGCAGTTTGAGTCAGCCCCAGCATTTT.

This chain connects TRBV10-3 to TRBJ2-5, with 7 bases matching TRBD2. V was pared by 2 bases and J by 5 bases, with 5 bases of the junction left unmatched. The CDR3 consists of 14 residues. Germline CDR1 is ENHRY and CDR2 is SYGVKD. The CDR3 loop reads CAISEASGQETQYF. CDR3 nucleotide sequence: TGTGCCATCAGTGAGGCTAGCGGTCAGGAGACCCAGTACTTC.

This clone turned up a few times. The rearrangement joins TRBV7-9 to TRBJ2-7; either TRBD1 or TRBD2 may fit D (5 bases each). V lost 4 bases to trimming and J lost 6 bases, with 10 bases between them. Germline V gives CDR1 SEHNR, CDR2 FQNEAQ (reference sequence). The CDR3 loop spans 12 amino acids. This CDR3 is CASSSGAGEQYF. CDR3 DNA sequence: TGTGCCAGCAGCTCTGGGGCGGGCGAGCAGTACTTC.

This chain links TRBV30 with TRBJ1-5, with D perhaps TRBD1 (6 bases). This CDR3 comprises 15 residues. Germline V gives CDR1 GTSNPN, CDR2 SVGIG (reference sequence). Trimming shortened V by 4 bases and J by 0 bases, and 13 bases separated the two germline ends. The CDR3 region has the DNA TGTGCCTGGACCACCGGGGACATTAGCAATCAGCCCCAGCATTTT. Protein: CAWTTGDISNQPQHF.

This chain joins TRBV10-3 and TRBJ2-2; 9 bases align to TRBD2. The CDR3 sequence is 17 residues long. CDR1 and CDR2 from the germline V gene are ENHRY and SYGVKD. V lost 6 bases and J lost 1; bases outside the gene matches: 9. The CDR3 spells CAISPSKREENTGELFF. In DNA, the CDR3 is TGTGCCATCAGCCCAAGCAAGCGGGAGGAGAACACCGGGGAGCTGTTTTTT.

Written as DNA, the CDR3 is TGTGCCAGCAGCTTACCGGCGGGAGACCCTACCGAGCAGTACTTC. Its protein is CASSLPAGDPTEQYF. The chain links TRBV7-6 to TRBJ2-7; 7 positions match TRBD2. This CDR3 comprises 15 residues. CDR1 SGHVS and CDR2 FNYEAQ come from the germline V gene. With V trimmed by 2 bases and J by 6 bases, 10 bases remained unmatched.

The rearrangement joins TRBV27 to TRBJ1-1; no reliable D call. Germline values: CDR1 MNHEY, CDR2 SMNVEV (reference sequence). The V and J ends lost 6 bases and 1 base respectively, with 12 bases between them. The CDR3 extends over 14 amino acids. The CDR3 reads CASSPMPENTEAFF. For the CDR3, the DNA is TGTGCCAGCAGCCCTATGCCGGAGAACACTGAAGCTTTCTTT.

This chain connects TRBV14 to TRBJ2-3; 11 positions agree with TRBD2. Unmatched junction bases numbered 9, after V lost 3 bases and J lost 1 base. The germline CDR1 and CDR2 sequences are SGHDN and FVKESK. CDR3 size: 18 residues. The DNA of the CDR3 is TGTGCCAGCAGCCAGAGGACTGGTAGCGGGGGGGGCACAGATACGCAGTATTTT. It is translated as CASSQRTGSGGGTDTQYF.

The V and J genes are TRBV6-4 and TRBJ2-1; 14 bases align to TRBD2. This CDR3 spans 18 amino acids. V was clipped by 5 bases and J by 8 bases; unmatched bases: 14. CDR1 is MRHNA and CDR2 is SNTAGT in the germline V gene. The CDR3 DNA follows: TGTGCCAGCAGTCAGAGACTAGCGGGAGGGCCACTACACGATGAGCAGTTCTTC. Protein: CASSQRLAGGPLHDEQFF.

This rearrangement joins TRBV5-1 to TRBJ1-2; D might be TRBD1 (5 bases). The CDR3 runs 15 residues. CDR1 is SGHRS, CDR2 YFSETQ, per germline. V lost 1 base and J 5 bases, leaving 15 bases between the germline ends. This CDR3 is CASSLSSRGEYGYTF. CDR3 DNA sequence: TGCGCCAGCAGCTTGTCTTCCCGGGGCGAGTATGGCTACACCTTC.

This chain connects TRBV28 to TRBJ2-3; TRBD2 matches 10 bases. Unmatched junction bases numbered 10, after V lost 7 bases and J lost 6 bases. The length of the CDR3 is 15 residues. Germline V gene sequence: CDR1 MDHEN, CDR2 SYDVKM. Here the CDR3 reads CASILAGAVTDTQYF. CDR3 nucleotide sequence: TGTGCCAGCATTCTAGCGGGAGCAGTAACCGATACGCAGTATTTT.

The chain is built from TRBV3-1 (or the pseudogene TRBV3-2) and TRBJ2-3; D not resolved. V lost 1 base to trimming and J lost 3 bases, with 11 bases between them. This CDR3 has 15 residues. CDR1 is LGHDT, CDR2 YNNKEL, per germline (reference sequence). Written as DNA, the CDR3 is TGTGCCAGCAGCCAAGCAAAGGGCCGAACAGATACGCAGTATTTT. This codes for CASSQAKGRTDTQYF.

V is TRBV19 and J is TRBJ1-1; D remains ambiguous. The germline V gene encodes CDR1 LNHDA and CDR2 SQIVND (reference sequence). The germline V and J ends were trimmed by 5 bases and 0 bases, with 7 bases remaining between them. The CDR3 has 13 amino acids. As DNA, the CDR3 is TGTGCCAGTAGTTTGGGCGTGAACACTGAAGCTTTCTTT. Translating gives CASSLGVNTEAFF.

This chain connects TRBV5-1 to TRBJ1-3, with TRBD1 matching over 8 bases. V shed 2 bases and J 0 bases; nucleotides not matched to a gene: 4. In germline, CDR1 is SGHRS, CDR2 YFSETQ. CDR3 length: 16 amino acids. CDR3 amino acids: CASSFAQGASGNTIYF. The CDR3 DNA sequence: TGCGCCAGCAGCTTCGCTCAGGGGGCCTCTGGAAACACCATATATTTT.

The chain is built from TRBV19 and TRBJ2-6, with D uncertain. The V end was cut by 4 bases, the J end by 0 bases, with 4 bases between. Germline V gene data show CDR1 as LNHDA and CDR2 as SQIVND (reference sequence). CDR3 length: 14 residues. CDR3 in DNA: TGTGCCAGTAGTACGGTCTCTGGGGCCAACGTCCTGACTTTC. It is translated as CASSTVSGANVLTF. The variable domain in full, with the rest retrieved from reference TRBV19 and TRBJ2-6, is DGGITQSPKYLFRKEGQNVTLSCEQNLNHDAMYWYRQDPGQGLRLIYYSQIVNDFQKGDIAEGYSVSREKKESFPLTVTSAQKNPTAFYLCASSTVSGANVLTFGAGSRLTVL.

The CDR3 sequence: CASSPRQGAEKLFF. CDR3 DNA: TGTGCCAGCTCCCCTCGACAGGGGGCCGAAAAACTGTTTTTT. This chain links TRBV19 with TRBJ1-4; TRBD1 agrees at 10 bases. Trimming at V came to 9 bases and at J to 8 bases, leaving 9 bases not matched to a gene. Germline CDR1 and CDR2: LNHDA and SQIVND (reference sequence). CDR3 length: 14 amino acids.

The rearrangement links TRBV10-3 to TRBJ2-7; D gene uncertain. Trimming left V 0 bases short and J 2 bases short, with 11 bases between. The V gene's germline CDR1 is ENHRY and CDR2 SYGVKD. CDR3 length: 15 residues. In DNA form, the CDR3 reads TGTGCCATCAGTGAGTCGAACGCGAAGGCCTACGAGCAGTACTTC. Protein product: CAISESNAKAYEQYF.

The genes are TRBV20-1 and TRBJ2-7; D gene unclear. CDR1 DFQATT and CDR2 SNEGSKA come from the germline V gene (reference sequence). The V and J ends lost 4 bases and 6 bases respectively, with 10 bases between them. This CDR3 comprises 11 residues. The chain's CDR3 is CSAKIQVEQYF. The CDR3 DNA reads TGCAGTGCTAAGATTCAGGTCGAGCAGTACTTC.

The chain couples TRBV14 to TRBJ2-1; unclear D gene. Trimming removed 4 bases at V and 10 bases at J, with 14 bases between. The germline gives CDR1 SGHDN, CDR2 FVKESK. The CDR3 is 13 amino acids. The CDR3 DNA reads TGTGCCAGCAGCCTAACCCTGGCGTCCGAGCAGTTCTTC. Its protein product is CASSLTLASEQFF.

This rearrangement joins TRBV18 to TRBJ2-5; TRBD1 aligns across 7 bases. This CDR3 contains 14 residues. CDR1 is KGHSH, CDR2 LQKENI, per germline. The V segment lost 4 bases and the J segment 1 base; nucleotides outside the gene matches: 3. Here the CDR3 reads CASSHGTVQETQYF. CDR3 nucleotide sequence: TGTGCCAGCTCACATGGGACAGTCCAAGAGACCCAGTACTTC.

The J gene is TRBJ1-4, the V gene TRBV6-5; D unclear. Trimming took off 0 bases at V and 4 bases at J, with 6 bases between the two ends. Looked up from germline, CDR1 is MNHEY and CDR2 is SVGAGI. There are 14 residues in the CDR3. CDR3 loop: CASSYSNSNEKLFF. CDR3 nucleotides: TGTGCCAGCAGTTACTCGAACAGTAATGAAAAACTGTTTTTT.